The T cell receptor (beta chain) under discussion was sequenced for a study of T-cell reconstitution after alpha-beta-depleted transplantation in children. Preparation of the TCRbeta library involved a method that used unique molecular identifiers. TCRdb re-called the PCR reads with MiXCR, one entry per CDR3 protein. The repertoire has around 500,000 distinct CDR3 sequences, more than 20% of them found once; the top ten carry roughly 13%. Looked up from germline, CDR1 is MDHEN and CDR2 is SYDVKM. Losses at the gene ends were 7 bases for V and 0 bases for J; bases not matched to a gene: 24. This CDR3 comprises 21 residues.

The sequencing here drew on PBMCs, mostly from graft donor cells, taken 360 days after TCRalphabeta/CD19-depleted stem cell transplant. The clonotype was recovered from a boy in the first two years of life who had a stem cell transplant for acute myeloid leukemia, so the T cells may come from the graft donor. The gene calls are TRBV28 and TRBJ2-3, with 8 bases aligning to TRBD1. CDR3 sequence (DNA): TGTGCCAGCACCGACCTAGGCCTTTATCTTACGCAGGGGGCCAGCACAGATACGCAGTATTTT. This encodes CASTDLGLYLTQGASTDTQYF.